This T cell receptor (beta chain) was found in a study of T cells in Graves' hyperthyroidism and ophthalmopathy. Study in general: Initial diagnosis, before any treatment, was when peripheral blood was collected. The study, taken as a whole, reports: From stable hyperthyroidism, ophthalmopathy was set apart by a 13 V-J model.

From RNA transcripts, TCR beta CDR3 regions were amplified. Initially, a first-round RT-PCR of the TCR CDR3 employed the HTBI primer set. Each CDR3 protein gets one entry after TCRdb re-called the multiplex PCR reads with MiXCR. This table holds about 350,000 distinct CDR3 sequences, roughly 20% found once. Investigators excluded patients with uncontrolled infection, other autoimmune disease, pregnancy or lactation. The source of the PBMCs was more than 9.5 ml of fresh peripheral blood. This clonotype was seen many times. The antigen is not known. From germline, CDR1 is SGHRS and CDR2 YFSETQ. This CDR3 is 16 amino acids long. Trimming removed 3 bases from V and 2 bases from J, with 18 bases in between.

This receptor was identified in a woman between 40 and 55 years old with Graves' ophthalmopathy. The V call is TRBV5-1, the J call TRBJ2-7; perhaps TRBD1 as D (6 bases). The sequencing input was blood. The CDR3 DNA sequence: TGCGCCAGCAGCTACCAAGGGGGAGTTGGGGCCTACGAGCAGTACTTC. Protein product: CASSYQGGVGAYEQYF.